The 29 T cell receptor beta chains below come from one sample, sequenced in a study of T cell repertoires in cytomegalovirus infection. MiXCR, applied by TCRdb to the reads, yields one record per CDR3 protein. The sample includes about 280,000 distinct CDR3 sequences, around 20% of them seen just once. These receptors have no identified antigens. Sequenced here: cultured PBMCs, sampled from culture after CMV antigen stimulation. These receptors were collected from a human donor in good health (CMV status not recorded). Some clones in this sample may be carry-over from other donors' samples.

The genes are TRBV12-3 or TRBV12-4 and TRBJ2-3; D ambiguous. CDR3 length: 18 residues. The V end lost 11 bases, the J end lost 0 bases, and 27 bases lay between the germline ends. CDR3 amino acids: CAASNSLEPQASTDTQYF. CDR3 in DNA: TGTGCCGCCTCTAATTCTCTTGAGCCCCAGGCTAGCACAGATACGCAGTATTTT.

In this sample, this clonotype turned up a few times. The chain recombines TRBV19 with TRBJ2-1; D may be TRBD2 (5 bases). V lost 5 bases to trimming and J lost 5 bases, with 19 bases between them. The CDR3 is made up of 16 amino acids. Germline values: CDR1 LNHDA, CDR2 SQIVND (reference sequence). CDR3 in DNA: TGTGCCAGTAGTCCACGAGTAAGGACTTCCAACAATGAGCAGTTCTTC. This translates into CASSPRVRTSNNEQFF.

This clonotype was seen repeatedly, ten times or more. The genes are TRBV12-3 or TRBV12-4 and TRBJ2-3; the match to TRBD2 covers 12 bases. Germline trimming cut 6 bases from V and 5 bases from J; bases unmatched to any gene: 9. This CDR3 region has 16 residues. The CDR3 nucleotides are TGTGCCAGCAGCTTTACCCTAGCGGGAGGGGGAGATACGCAGTATTTT. This codes for CASSFTLAGGGDTQYF.

This clonotype was seen a handful of times. This chain connects TRBV6-2 or TRBV6-3 to TRBJ1-1; TRBD1 is a possible D gene (5 bases). V lost 0 bases and J 1 base, leaving 9 bases between the germline ends. This CDR3 spans 15 amino acids. Germline V gene data show CDR1 as MNHEY and CDR2 as SVGEGT. The DNA for the CDR3 is TGTGCCAGCAGTTACTCGAGGCAGGGGAACACTGAAGCTTTCTTT. Its translation: CASSYSRQGNTEAFF.

The chain uses TRBV6-6 and TRBJ2-7, with 7 bases fitting TRBD2. The CDR3 is made up of 16 amino acids. V shed 7 bases, J shed 0 bases, and the junction held 12 bases outside the gene matches. Per germline, CDR1 MNHNY and CDR2 SVGAGI (reference sequence). The CDR3 DNA follows: TGTGCCAGCAACTCCTTCGGGGGGAAGACCTCCTACGAGCAGTACTTC. Translated, it gives CASNSFGGKTSYEQYF.

The table lists this clonotype with a few counts. V gene TRBV7-2 combines with J gene TRBJ2-3; 9 nucleotides align to TRBD2. Germline loops: CDR1 SGHTA, CDR2 FQGNSA. V dropped 8 bases and J dropped 2; count of bases not matched to a gene: 2. The length of the CDR3 is 13 residues. In DNA, the CDR3 is TGTGCCAGCTCTAGCGGGACCACAGATACGCAGTATTTT. This translates into CASSSGTTDTQYF.

This clonotype was recorded at least ten times. This sequence joins TRBV6-4 and TRBJ2-1, with 11 bases that match TRBD2. The CDR3 spans 13 residues. Germline trimming cut 7 bases from V and 4 bases from J; bases unmatched to any gene: 0. Germline-derived CDR1 and CDR2 are MRHNA and SNTAGT. For the CDR3, the DNA is TGTGCCAGCATAGCGGGAGGGTACAATGAGCAGTTCTTC. This sequence encodes CASIAGGYNEQFF.

In its sample, this clonotype was seen many times. This chain links TRBV7-8 with TRBJ2-7, with 7 bases lining up with TRBD1. The CDR3 runs 13 residues. V was clipped by 7 bases and J by 6 bases; unmatched bases: 9. Looked up from germline, CDR1 is SGHVS and CDR2 is FQNEAQ. CDR3 loop: CASTTRQGFEQYV. CDR3 nucleotide sequence: TGTGCCAGCACCACTCGACAGGGTTTCGAGCAGTACGTC.

Points on this clonotype: One end of the junction is discordant with germline, which a read error may explain. The chain uses TRBV5-1 and TRBJ1-1, with 10 positions matching TRBD1. The length of the CDR3 is 17 residues. Per germline, CDR1 SGHRS and CDR2 YFSETQ. CDR3 region: CASSLGRRDRGSTETFF. DNA of the CDR3: TGCGCCAGCAGCTTGGGGCGGAGGGACAGGGGAAGCACTGAAACTTTCTTT.

The chain couples TRBV7-3 to TRBJ2-1, with unresolved D. Germline CDR1 is SGHTA and CDR2 is FQGTGA. CDR3 length: 12 residues. The V and J ends lost 3 bases and 9 bases respectively, with 9 bases between them. The CDR3 loop is CASSLVSTEQFF. The CDR3 bases are TGTGCCAGCAGCTTGGTCAGTACTGAGCAGTTCTTC.

Turning to this clonotype: This may come from a read error, since a much larger clone is one base off. The CDR3 DNA follows: TGTTCCAGCAGCTTAGGAGGGACTAGCGGGTGGGGGACCCAGTACTTC. Protein: CSSSLGGTSGWGTQYF. The V call is TRBV7-2, the J call TRBJ2-5; 12 bases line up with TRBD2. The CDR3 has 16 amino acids. Germline V CDR1 and CDR2: SGHTA, FQGNSA.

This clonotype was seen ten or more times. The J gene is TRBJ2-1, the V gene TRBV7-2; D is uncertain. CDR1 is SGHTA and CDR2 is FQGNSA in the germline V gene. Trimming cost V 1 base and J 3 bases, with 19 bases left between them. CDR3 length: 18 residues. The CDR3 here is CASSLEGGARAIYNEQFF. The DNA for the CDR3 is TGTGCCAGCAGCTTAGAGGGCGGAGCGCGAGCAATCTACAATGAGCAGTTCTTC.

This chain uses TRBV20-1 with TRBJ2-3, with 9 bases aligning to TRBD2. The CDR3 runs to 15 residues. The V gene's germline CDR1 is DFQATT and CDR2 SNEGSKA (reference sequence). V lost 2 bases to trimming and J lost 2 bases; unmatched junction nucleotides: 5. The CDR3 region has the DNA TGCAGTGCTAGATTCCCTAGCGGGAACACAGATACGCAGTATTTT. Protein sequence: CSARFPSGNTDTQYF.

This clonotype was observed a few times. The V call is TRBV28, the J call TRBJ2-1; the D is unclear. V shed 7 bases and J shed 4 bases, with 11 bases lying between them. Germline loops: CDR1 MDHEN, CDR2 SYDVKM. The CDR3 spans 13 residues. CDR3 loop: CASTSNGYNEQFF. The CDR3 nucleotides are TGTGCCAGCACCTCGAACGGGTACAATGAGCAGTTCTTC.

The V gene is TRBV10-3, the J gene TRBJ2-2; a possible D gene is TRBD1 (6 bases). Trimming left V 5 bases short and J 4 bases short, with 11 bases between. This CDR3 comprises 14 residues. CDR1 and CDR2 from the germline V gene are ENHRY and SYGVKD. CDR3 residues: CAISYRAATGELFF. CDR3 in DNA: TGTGCCATCAGTTACAGGGCGGCCACCGGGGAGCTGTTTTTT.

Only a few counts were recorded for this clonotype. V gene TRBV12-3 or TRBV12-4 combines with J gene TRBJ2-1, with 9 bases aligning to TRBD2. V trimming: 6 bases; J trimming: 8 bases; junction bases outside the gene matches: 11. This CDR3 has 15 amino acids. The DNA of the CDR3 is TGTGCCAGCAGCCAACTAGCGGGCCTAATGGATGAGCAGTTCTTC. It codes for CASSQLAGLMDEQFF.

This clonotype has more than one count but fewer than ten. J is TRBJ2-1 and V is TRBV18; perhaps D is TRBD1 or TRBD2 (5 bases each). The germline V gene has CDR1 KGHSH and CDR2 LQKENI. Trimming removed 5 bases at V and 8 bases at J, with 19 bases between. This CDR3 is 15 amino acids long. The CDR3 DNA sequence: TGTGCCAGCTCAGCTGCCGCCGGGGCTAGGGATGAGCAGTTCTTC. It specifies CASSAAAGARDEQFF.

This chain joins TRBV2 and TRBJ2-1; D unclear. The V gene lost 7 bases and the J gene lost 7 bases, with 17 bases spanning the gap. The CDR3 consists of 14 residues. The germline V gene encodes CDR1 SNHLY and CDR2 FYNNEI. The CDR3 coding sequence is TGTGCCAGCACCACGGTGGTAGCTGGGAATGAGCAGTTCTTC. This encodes CASTTVVAGNEQFF.

This chain uses TRBV12-3 or TRBV12-4 with TRBJ2-5; D gene uncertain. V lost 3 bases, J lost 5 bases, and 13 bases lay in between. The CDR3 length is 14 residues. For the CDR3, the DNA is TGTGCCAGCAGTTTTAGGGCTATGGTGGAGACCCAGTACTTC. This encodes CASSFRAMVETQYF.

J is TRBJ2-3 and V is TRBV4-1; D may be TRBD2 (5 bases). Germline CDR1 is MGHRA and CDR2 is YSYEKL. The CDR3 sequence is 14 residues long. V lost 5 bases, J lost 5 bases, and 14 bases lay in between. The CDR3 region has the DNA TGCGCCAGCAGCACAGTGGCAGAGGGAGATACGCAGTATTTT. Translated: CASSTVAEGDTQYF.

The CDR3 DNA is TGTGCCAGCAGCGGAAGGGGACTAGCGGGAGCGGGAGATACGCAGTATTTT. Amino acid sequence: CASSGRGLAGAGDTQYF. The chain carries TRBV11-2 and TRBJ2-3; 14 bases map to TRBD2. Germline assignment: CDR1 SGHAT and CDR2 FQNNGV. The length of the CDR3 is 17 residues. J gave up 5 bases and V 5 bases, and 9 bases lay outside the gene matches.

In its sample, this clonotype was seen a few times. The chain joins TRBV28 to TRBJ2-5; TRBD1 matches 10 bases. This CDR3 region has 17 residues. From germline, CDR1 is MDHEN and CDR2 SYDVKM. V lost 3 bases, J lost 2 bases, and 9 bases stayed unmatched. CDR3 sequence reads: CASSFSQGQGKQETQYF. The CDR3 DNA is TGTGCCAGCAGTTTTTCTCAGGGACAGGGGAAACAAGAGACCCAGTACTTC.

This clonotype was seen more than once but under ten times. The chain carries TRBV19 and TRBJ1-4; D ambiguous. The CDR3 covers 15 residues. The ends were cut back, 3 bases at V and 0 bases at J, with 8 bases in the middle. The germline gives CDR1 LNHDA, CDR2 SQIVND (reference sequence). The CDR3 is CASSISRATNEKLFF. The CDR3 DNA reads TGTGCCAGTAGTATTAGTCGTGCAACTAATGAAAAACTGTTTTTT.

J is TRBJ2-3 and V is TRBV9, with TRBD2 identical over 9 bases. V lost 0 bases, J lost 6 bases, and 8 bases stayed unmatched. Germline V gene sequence: CDR1 SGDLS, CDR2 YYNGEE. The CDR3 runs to 16 residues. This CDR3 is CASSVASSGITDTQYF. The CDR3 nucleotides are TGTGCCAGCAGCGTAGCTTCTAGCGGGATAACGGATACGCAGTATTTT.

There are a few counts of this clonotype. This chain joins TRBV6-1 and TRBJ2-5, with 13 bases identical to TRBD2. CDR3 length equals 14 residues. CDR1 is MNHNS and CDR2 is SASEGT in the germline V gene. V was clipped by 8 bases and J by 5 bases; unmatched bases: 5. CDR3 DNA: TGTGCCAGCCGACTAGCGGGAGGCCTGGAGACCCAGTACTTC. Protein: CASRLAGGLETQYF.

This clonotype was counted only a few times. The chain uses TRBV18 and TRBJ2-3, with a possible D match to TRBD2 (5 bases). Trimming pared 1 base from V and 5 bases from J, leaving 10 bases between. Looked up from germline, CDR1 is KGHSH and CDR2 is LQKENI. The CDR3 consists of 14 residues. The CDR3 loop is CASSPQREGDTQYF. The CDR3 DNA follows: TGTGCCAGCTCACCACAGCGAGAGGGAGATACGCAGTATTTT.

This clonotype was detected ten times or more. The V gene is TRBV7-2, the J gene TRBJ1-5; no clear D. The CDR3 sequence is 13 residues long. Germline CDR1 and CDR2: SGHTA and FQGNSA. V shed 4 bases and J shed 3 bases, with 7 bases lying between them. The CDR3: CASSSNYNQPQHF. The CDR3, as DNA: TGTGCCAGCAGCTCCAACTACAATCAGCCCCAGCATTTT.

The chain recombines TRBV2 with TRBJ2-3; no firm D call. The CDR3 length is 15 residues. The germline V and J ends were trimmed by 6 bases and 2 bases, with 15 bases remaining between them. The germline V gene has CDR1 SNHLY and CDR2 FYNNEI. The CDR3 is CASSPGSTYTDTQYF. The CDR3 nucleotides read TGTGCCAGCAGCCCGGGCTCGACTTACACAGATACGCAGTATTTT.

The chain is built from TRBV29-1 and TRBJ2-3, with D unresolved. The CDR3 runs 11 residues. The V end was cut by 3 bases, the J end by 6 bases, with 7 bases between. Germline values: CDR1 SQVTM, CDR2 ANQGSEA. CDR3 coding DNA: TGCAGCGTTGAGGTCCCGGATACGCAGTATTTT. Translated: CSVEVPDTQYF.